The 17 T cell receptor beta chains below come from one sample, sequenced in a study of tumor-infiltrating lymphocytes in primary liver carcinoma. Between roughly 20 and 32 mg of unsorted bulk tissue served as the source from which RNA and DNA were co-extracted. The investigators made TCR beta cDNA from roughly 460 ng total RNA, using a constant-region primer. A slightly modified ARM-PCR protocol with three nested multiplex PCR rounds produced these TCR beta libraries. Researchers ran the first two PCR rounds for 10 cycles each with TRBV1-TRBV30 forward primers and a C-beta reverse primer. TCRdb reanalysed the multiplex PCR reads using MiXCR and keeps one entry per CDR3 protein. Of about 200,000 distinct CDR3 sequences in the sample, around 85% are singletons; the top ten hold over 15%. The sequencing sample was made of tumor tissue from primary liver carcinoma. The source of these receptors is a middle-aged man with primary liver carcinoma and hepatitis B virus infection.

Only one count was recorded for this clonotype. At one end, the junction sequence differs from germline, possibly due to a read error. The rearrangement links TRBV10-3 to TRBJ1-1; 7 nucleotides line up with TRBD1. The CDR3 length is 16 residues. Germline V gene sequence: CDR1 ENHRY, CDR2 SYGVKD. This CDR3 reads CAIRGRSQGLNIEAFF. The CDR3 nucleotides read TGTGCCATCCGGGGGAGGTCACAGGGGTTGAACATTGAAGCTTTCTTC.

The chain has TRBV4-1 and TRBJ2-1, with no clear D. The CDR3 covers 16 residues. Germline V gene sequence: CDR1 MGHRA, CDR2 YSYEKL. Trimming left V 0 bases short and J 4 bases short, with 13 bases between. The CDR3 DNA sequence: TGCGCCAGCAGCCAAGAGTCAGCTATCCAATACAATGAGCAGTTCTTC. Amino acid sequence: CASSQESAIQYNEQFF.

A word on this clonotype: At one end the junction does not follow the germline gene, possibly because of a read error. The rearrangement links TRBV5-4 to TRBJ2-1, with D tentatively TRBD2 (6 bases). The CDR3 loop spans 16 amino acids. Germline V gene lookup returns CDR1 SGHNT and CDR2 YYREEE (reference sequence). CDR3 sequence (DNA): TGTGCCAGCAGCTCGATTACGGGGGAGTCTTACAATGAGCGGTTCTTC. Its translation: CASSSITGESYNERFF.

This clonotype was seen repeatedly, ten times or more. This chain joins TRBV7-9 and TRBJ2-6; D is undetermined. Germline V lookup: CDR1 SEHNR, CDR2 FQNEAQ (reference sequence). CDR3 length: 13 amino acids. The V gene lost 0 bases and the J gene lost 4 bases, with 1 base spanning the gap. The CDR3 nucleotides are TGTGCCAGCAGCTTAGCCGGGGCCAACGTCCTGACTTTC. The encoded protein is CASSLAGANVLTF. Drawing the rest from reference TRBV7-9 and TRBJ2-6, the complete variable domain is DTGVSQNPRHKITKRGQNVTFRCDPISEHNRLYWYRQTLGQGPEFLTYFQNEAQLEKSRLLSDRFSAERPKGSFSTLEIQRTEQGDSAMYLCASSLAGANVLTFGAGSRLTVL.

As regards this clonotype: A junction boundary mismatches the germline segment, possibly from a read error. The chain joins TRBV29-1 to TRBJ1-1, with a weak D call TRBD1 (5 bases). There are 15 residues in the CDR3. In germline, CDR1 is SQVTM, CDR2 ANQGSEA. CDR3 sequence reads: CSVLPGWGMNIEAFF. The DNA for the CDR3 is TGTAGCGTTCTTCCGGGGTGGGGGATGAACATTGAAGCTTTCTTT.

Of note for this clonotype: One end of the junction does not line up with germline, which may come from a read error. The chain links TRBV11-1 to TRBJ2-1; tentative D call: TRBD1 (5 bases). Germline V gene lookup returns CDR1 SGHAT and CDR2 FQDESV (reference sequence). This CDR3 has 15 residues. The chain's CDR3 is CANSFQGSLDNEQFF. In DNA form, the CDR3 reads TGTGCCAACAGCTTCCAGGGATCGCTGGATAATGAGCAGTTCTTC.

Comment on this clonotype: The junction does not match germline at one end; this may be a read error. The chain recombines TRBV12-3 or TRBV12-4 with TRBJ1-5; TRBD1 matches 9 bases. CDR3 length: 16 amino acids. The CDR3 sequence: CASSTTPGQGSQPQHF. The CDR3 nucleotides read TGTGCCAGCAGTACAACTCCGGGACAGGGCAGTCAGCCCCAGCATTTC.

The J gene is TRBJ1-2, the V gene TRBV6-1; tentative D call: TRBD1 (6 bases). Germline assignment: CDR1 MNHNS and CDR2 SASEGT. V lost 11 bases to trimming and J lost 4 bases, with 14 bases between them. This CDR3 is built from 12 residues. CDR3 in DNA: TGTGCCGGTCTGACAGGCACCTATGGCTACACCTTC. This codes for CAGLTGTYGYTF.

About this clonotype itself: A junction end diverges from the germline sequence, so it may reflect a read error. The J gene is TRBJ1-2, the V gene TRBV14; D gene unclear. Germline V gene data show CDR1 as SGHDN and CDR2 as FVKESK. The CDR3 is 13 amino acids. The CDR3 spells CANSQAQGSGYTF. In nucleotides, the CDR3 is TGTGCCAACAGCCAAGCCCAAGGATCTGGCTACACCTTC.

A word on this clonotype: One end of the junction is discordant with germline, which a read error may explain. The chain joins TRBV5-5 to TRBJ1-3; TRBD1 might be the D (5 bases). This CDR3 spans 17 amino acids. Germline loops: CDR1 SGHKS, CDR2 YYEKEE (reference sequence). This CDR3 is CASSAGTNLFSVNTIYF. In DNA form, the CDR3 reads TGTGCCAGCAGCGCCGGGACGAATCTCTTTTCTGTAAACACCATATATTTT.

With respect to this clonotype: Germline is not matched at one junction end, which may reflect a read error. V is TRBV29-1 and J is TRBJ2-1, with D perhaps TRBD1 or TRBD2 (5 bases each). The V gene's germline CDR1 is SQVTM and CDR2 ANQGSEA. The CDR3 runs 13 residues. CDR3 sequence: CSIDKGPPNDKFF. The CDR3 DNA reads as TGCAGCATTGATAAGGGACCGCCCAATGATAAGTTCTTC.

A note on this clonotype: Compared with germline, one end of the junction differs, possibly owing to a read error. This rearrangement joins TRBV6-1 to TRBJ2-2; D might be TRBD1 (6 bases). CDR1 MNHNS and CDR2 SASEGT come from the germline V gene. The CDR3 contains 13 residues. The CDR3 nucleotides are TGTGCCAACAGTTTTCGGACAGCCGGGGAGCTGTTTTTT. Protein sequence: CANSFRTAGELFF.

Comment on this clonotype: A junction boundary mismatches the germline segment, possibly from a read error. The chain combines TRBV6-4 with TRBJ2-6; possibly TRBD1 for D (5 bases). CDR3 length: 14 amino acids. Germline V lookup: CDR1 MRHNA, CDR2 SNTAGT. The CDR3 DNA is TGTGTCAGCAGTGACAACTCTGGGGCCAACTTCCTGACTTTC. This translates into CVSSDNSGANFLTF.

Regarding this clonotype: Mismatch with germline at one junction end may stem from a read error. The chain is built from TRBV5-4 and TRBJ2-1; D gene unclear. The CDR3 is made up of 14 amino acids. Germline-derived CDR1 and CDR2 are SGHNT and YYREEE (reference sequence). This CDR3 reads CASSSSGIYNGQFF. For the CDR3, the DNA is TGTGCCAGCAGCTCCTCTGGGATCTACAATGGGCAGTTCTTC.

Notes on this clonotype: The junction shows a germline mismatch at one end, possibly a read error. This rearrangement joins TRBV12-5 to TRBJ2-7; the D call may be TRBD1 or TRBD2 (5 bases each). This CDR3 comprises 13 residues. The germline gives CDR1 LGHNT, CDR2 FRNRAP. The CDR3 nucleotides are TGTGCCAGTGACGGGACGGCTTCCTACGAGCAGTACTTC. Protein: CASDGTASYEQYF.

This clonotype was seen only a few times. The junction and the germline gene differ at one end; a read error may be behind it. CDR3: CASTRTRNTGEPFF. DNA of the CDR3: TGCGCCAGTACTAGGACGAGGAACACCGGGGAGCCGTTTTTT. V gene TRBV4-1 combines with J gene TRBJ2-2, with a weak D call TRBD2 (5 bases). The CDR3 is made up of 14 amino acids. In germline, CDR1 is MGHRA, CDR2 YSYEKL.

With regard to this clonotype: Given the absence of the conserved phenylalanine or tryptophan at the CDR3 end, a read error is likely. V usage is TRBV6-1 and J usage is TRBJ2-1; 8 bases match TRBD2. Germline CDR1 MNHNS, CDR2 SASEGT. The CDR3 covers 14 residues. CDR3 coding DNA: TGTGCCAGCAGTGAACTAGCGGGTATGAATGGGCAGTTCCTC. Its translation is CASSELAGMNGQFL.